These 25 T cell receptor beta chains share one sample of origin, sequenced in a study of blood T cell repertoires in COVID-19. The data were produced by immunoSEQ multiplex PCR, yet TCRdb's version contains in-frame clones alone and is incomplete. The sample has around 49,000 clones, around four fifths seen once. The sequenced material came from PBMCs or T cells enriched from blood (not recorded which). Receptors were obtained from a woman between 50 and 59 years old with acute COVID-19.

The V and J genes are TRBV27 and TRBJ2-7; TRBD2 is a possible D gene (6 bases). The CDR3 length is 14 residues. Germline V gene sequence: CDR1 MNHEY, CDR2 SMNVEV (reference sequence). The V end lost 8 bases, the J end lost 0 bases, and 14 bases lay between the germline ends. The DNA of the CDR3 is TGTGCCAGCCGACCCCGGGACTCCTCCTACGAGCAGTACTTC. Translated, it gives CASRPRDSSYEQYF.

This sequence joins TRBV19 and TRBJ1-2, with TRBD1 as a possible D gene (6 bases). Germline CDR1 LNHDA, CDR2 SQIVND (reference sequence). The CDR3 runs 13 residues. The germline V and J ends were trimmed by 8 bases and 4 bases, with 14 bases remaining between them. CDR3 in amino acids: CASEGVPGYGYTF. CDR3 nucleotide sequence: TGTGCCAGTGAGGGGGTACCGGGCTATGGCTACACCTTC.

This sequence joins TRBV19 and TRBJ2-5; weak D call: TRBD2 (6 bases). The CDR3 length is 15 residues. Trimming removed 1 base from V and 4 bases from J, with 13 bases in between. Germline V gene sequence: CDR1 LNHDA, CDR2 SQIVND (reference sequence). CDR3 sequence (DNA): TGTGCCAGTAGTATAGGTGGAGGGCCCCGAGAGACCCAGTACTTC. It translates to CASSIGGGPRETQYF.

The genes are TRBV7-3 and TRBJ2-7; 10 bases line up with TRBD1. The ends lost 3 bases at V and 2 bases at J; junction bases unmatched: 7. The CDR3 runs to 16 residues. The germline V gene encodes CDR1 SGHTA and CDR2 FQGTGA. DNA for the CDR3: TGTGCCAGCAGCTTGACAGGGGGCGGAGGGACCTACGAGCAGTACTTC. Translation: CASSLTGGGGTYEQYF.

This rearrangement joins TRBV29-1 to TRBJ1-2, with TRBD1 as a possible D gene (5 bases). V was pared by 5 bases and J by 4 bases, with 14 bases between. In germline, CDR1 is SQVTM, CDR2 ANQGSEA. The CDR3 has 13 residues. The CDR3 nucleotides read TGCAGCGTTCCCGCGGGGGTGGGCTATGGCTACACCTTC. This translates into CSVPAGVGYGYTF.

This clone was seen more than once but under ten times. This chain connects TRBV9 to TRBJ1-1; no clear D. Germline values: CDR1 SGDLS, CDR2 YYNGEE. The CDR3 spans 14 residues. The V and J ends lost 0 bases and 1 base respectively, with 7 bases between them. Written as DNA, the CDR3 is TGTGCCAGCAGCGTAGCTCCAGAGAACACTGAAGCTTTCTTT. It translates to CASSVAPENTEAFF.

V and J are TRBV2 and TRBJ1-3, with 7 bases fitting TRBD1. This CDR3 has 14 amino acids. After removal of 5 bases from V and 4 bases from J, the junction contained 5 bases not matched to a gene. The germline gives CDR1 SNHLY, CDR2 FYNNEI. The CDR3 DNA reads TGTGCCAGCAGTCGACAGGGCCTAGGAAACACCATATATTTT. Translation gives CASSRQGLGNTIYF.

The gene calls are TRBV4-1 and TRBJ1-2, with a tentative D call TRBD1 (5 bases). Germline lookup yields CDR1 MGHRA and CDR2 YSYEKL. The CDR3 covers 15 residues. Trimming left V 0 bases short and J 8 bases short, with 16 bases between. The CDR3 protein is CASSQEEGLWKGYTF. CDR3 coding DNA: TGCGCCAGCAGCCAAGAAGAGGGACTTTGGAAAGGCTACACCTTC.

V and J are TRBV21-1 and TRBJ2-5; TRBD1 reflects the table's D call only, with no check against the DNA. TRBV21-1 is a documented pseudogene. The CDR3 spans 14 residues. In DNA form, the CDR3 reads TGTGCCAGCAGCAACTGGCAGTACCAAGAGACCCAGTACTTC. It specifies CASSNWQYQETQYF.

This chain links TRBV5-1 with TRBJ2-7; maybe TRBD1 (5 bases). CDR1 and CDR2 from the germline V gene are SGHRS and YFSETQ. The CDR3 is 15 amino acids. V gave up 4 bases and J gave up 3 bases, with 17 bases separating them. CDR3 DNA sequence: TGCGCCAGCAGCGTAGACAGACCCCAGGTCTACGAGCAGTACTTC. Protein product: CASSVDRPQVYEQYF.

CDR3 DNA: TGTGCCAGCAGCCCAGTTCTAGTTTCGGATGAGCAGTTCTTC. Encoded protein: CASSPVLVSDEQFF. The rearrangement uses TRBV7-6 and TRBJ2-1; the D is unclear. Germline V gives CDR1 SGHVS, CDR2 FNYEAQ. V lost 5 bases, J lost 8 bases, and 16 bases lay in between. CDR3 length equals 14 residues.

This chain uses TRBV7-9 with TRBJ1-1; no reliable D call. The length of the CDR3 is 13 residues. Germline values: CDR1 SEHNR, CDR2 FQNEAQ (reference sequence). Deletions cut 2 bases from V and 8 bases from J, with 12 bases between. CDR3 loop: CASSLMTGSEAFF. The CDR3 nucleotides read TGTGCCAGCAGCTTAATGACGGGGTCGGAAGCTTTCTTT.

The J gene is TRBJ1-2, the V gene TRBV18, with 11 bases fitting TRBD1. Germline loops: CDR1 KGHSH, CDR2 LQKENI. V shed 6 bases and J 6 bases; nucleotides not matched to a gene: 3. The CDR3 contains 13 residues. The CDR3 DNA sequence: TGTGCCAGCTCTCGGGACAGGGGGGATGGCTACACCTTC. It yields the protein CASSRDRGDGYTF.

V gene TRBV19 combines with J gene TRBJ2-5; D gene uncertain. CDR1 is LNHDA, CDR2 SQIVND, per germline (reference sequence). Trimming removed 11 bases at V and 5 bases at J, with 18 bases between. This CDR3 is 13 amino acids long. The CDR3 DNA sequence: TGTGCCTCTTCCCGTTCTGGTCAGGAGACCCAGTACTTC. Translating it yields CASSRSGQETQYF.

The chain joins TRBV6-6 to TRBJ2-1; no clear D gene. V lost 0 bases and J 9 bases, leaving 6 bases between the germline ends. From germline, CDR1 is MNHNY and CDR2 SVGAGI (reference sequence). The CDR3 covers 12 residues. The CDR3 region is CASSYSSSEQFF. The CDR3 DNA reads as TGTGCCAGCAGTTACTCATCCTCTGAGCAGTTCTTC.

The chain employs TRBV5-6 and TRBJ2-5; 9 bases are shared with TRBD2. J gave up 4 bases and V 3 bases, and 10 bases lay outside the gene matches. Germline V gives CDR1 SGHDT, CDR2 YYEEEE. This CDR3 region has 16 residues. CDR3 residues: CASSSLLRGGSETQYF. CDR3 sequence (DNA): TGTGCCAGCAGCTCCCTTTTGCGGGGGGGCTCAGAGACCCAGTACTTC.

The chain uses TRBV7-9 and TRBJ1-5, with D possibly TRBD1 on 6 matching bases. V lost 5 bases to trimming and J lost 4 bases, with 9 bases between them. There are 13 residues in the CDR3. Germline V gene data show CDR1 as SEHNR and CDR2 as FQNEAQ (reference sequence). This CDR3 reads CASSQTGNQPQHF. CDR3 nucleotide sequence: TGTGCCAGCAGCCAGACAGGAAATCAGCCCCAGCATTTT.

V gene TRBV2 combines with J gene TRBJ1-5, with D maybe TRBD1 (5 bases). V shed 3 bases and J shed 3 bases, with 6 bases lying between them. This CDR3 comprises 13 residues. CDR1 SNHLY and CDR2 FYNNEI come from the germline V gene. CDR3 sequence reads: CASSDRVNQPQHF. CDR3 nucleotide sequence: TGTGCCAGCAGTGACAGGGTCAATCAGCCCCAGCATTTT. The full variable domain, completed using reference TRBV2 and TRBJ1-5, is EPEVTQTPSHQVTQMGQEVILRCVPISNHLYFYWYRQILGQKVEFLVSFYNNEISEKSEIFDDQFSVERPDGSNFTLKIRSTKLEDSAMYFCASSDRVNQPQHFGDGTRLSIL.

This clone was observed a few times. The chain employs TRBV7-8 and TRBJ1-2, with 10 bases aligning to TRBD1. The germline gives CDR1 SGHVS, CDR2 FQNEAQ. There are 14 residues in the CDR3. V trimming: 1 base; J trimming: 6 bases; junction bases outside the gene matches: 2. CDR3 DNA sequence: TGTGCCAGCAGCTTAGTCGACAGGGGGCATGGCTACACCTTC. Residues: CASSLVDRGHGYTF.

Only one count was recorded for this clone. The chain uses TRBV7-8 and TRBJ2-7, with 7 bases aligning to TRBD1. Looked up from germline, CDR1 is SGHVS and CDR2 is FQNEAQ. The CDR3 is made up of 14 amino acids. The V segment lost 5 bases and the J segment 3 bases; nucleotides outside the gene matches: 7. Here the CDR3 DNA reads TGTGCCAGCAGCCCCCGGGACAGACTCTACGAGCAGTACTTC. It encodes CASSPRDRLYEQYF.

The rearrangement uses TRBV19 and TRBJ1-5, with a tentative D call TRBD1 (6 bases). V was shortened by 11 bases and J by 9 bases, with 23 bases between the two germline ends. The germline V gene has CDR1 LNHDA and CDR2 SQIVND (reference sequence). The CDR3 length is 14 residues. The CDR3 nucleotides are TGTGCCTCAGGGGTCAGGCGCACCTACTTGCCCCAGCATTTT. As protein: CASGVRRTYLPQHF.

The V and J genes are TRBV12-3 or TRBV12-4 and TRBJ2-3, with 7 nucleotides matching TRBD2. This CDR3 has 13 residues. Losses at the gene ends were 6 bases for V and 4 bases for J; bases not matched to a gene: 4. CDR3 coding DNA: TGTGCCAGCAGGGCAAGCGGGGCAGATACGCAGTATTTT. Protein: CASRASGADTQYF.

The rearrangement uses TRBV28 and TRBJ1-2; tentatively, D is TRBD1 (6 bases). This CDR3 has 14 amino acids. Germline CDR1 is MDHEN and CDR2 is SYDVKM. Between the trimmed V and J ends, which lost 7 bases and 4 bases, there was a span of 16 bases. The CDR3 is CASTTQGRGYGYTF. CDR3 nucleotide sequence: TGTGCCAGCACAACACAGGGTAGAGGCTATGGCTACACCTTC.

In its sample, this clone was seen a few times. This chain uses TRBV10-3 with TRBJ2-2; the D is unclear. The CDR3 sequence is 15 residues long. Germline assignment: CDR1 ENHRY and CDR2 SYGVKD. V shed 0 bases and J shed 5 bases, with 10 bases lying between them. The CDR3: CAISESTLLTGELFF. The DNA for the CDR3 is TGTGCCATCAGTGAGTCGACACTTTTAACCGGGGAGCTGTTTTTT.

The chain is built from TRBV5-5 and TRBJ2-1; no definite D call. V lost 4 bases and J 4 bases, leaving 9 bases between the germline ends. There are 13 residues in the CDR3. Germline loops: CDR1 SGHKS, CDR2 YYEKEE (reference sequence). CDR3 bases: TGTGCCAGCAGCCCCTTCGTTTACAATGAGCAGTTCTTC. This gives the protein CASSPFVYNEQFF.